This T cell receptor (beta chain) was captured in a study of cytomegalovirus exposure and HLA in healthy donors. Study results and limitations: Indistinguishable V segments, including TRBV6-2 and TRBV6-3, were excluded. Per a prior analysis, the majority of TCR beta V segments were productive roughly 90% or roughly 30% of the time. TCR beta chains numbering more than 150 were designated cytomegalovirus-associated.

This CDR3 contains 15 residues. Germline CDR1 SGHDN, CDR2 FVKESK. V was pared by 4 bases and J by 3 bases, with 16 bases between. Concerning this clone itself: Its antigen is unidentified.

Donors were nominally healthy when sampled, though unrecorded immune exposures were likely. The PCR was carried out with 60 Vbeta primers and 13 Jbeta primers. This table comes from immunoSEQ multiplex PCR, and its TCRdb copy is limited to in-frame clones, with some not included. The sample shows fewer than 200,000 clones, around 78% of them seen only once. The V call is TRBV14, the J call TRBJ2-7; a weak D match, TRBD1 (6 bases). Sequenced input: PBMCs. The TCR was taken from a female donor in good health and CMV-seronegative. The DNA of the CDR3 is TGTGCCAGCAGCCGTTGGGGACAATGGGGCTACGAGCAGTACTTC. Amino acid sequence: CASSRWGQWGYEQYF.